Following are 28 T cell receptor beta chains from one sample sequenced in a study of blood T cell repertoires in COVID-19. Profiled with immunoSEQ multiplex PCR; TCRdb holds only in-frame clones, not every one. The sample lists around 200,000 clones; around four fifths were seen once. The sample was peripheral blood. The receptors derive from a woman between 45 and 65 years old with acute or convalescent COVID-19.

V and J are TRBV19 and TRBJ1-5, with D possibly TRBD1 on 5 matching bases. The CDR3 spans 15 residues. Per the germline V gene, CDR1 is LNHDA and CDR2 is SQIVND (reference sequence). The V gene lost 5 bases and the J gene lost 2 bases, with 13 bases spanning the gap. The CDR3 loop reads CASSPKGHRNQPQHF. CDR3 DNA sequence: TGTGCCAGTAGTCCCAAGGGGCATCGCAATCAGCCCCAGCATTTT.

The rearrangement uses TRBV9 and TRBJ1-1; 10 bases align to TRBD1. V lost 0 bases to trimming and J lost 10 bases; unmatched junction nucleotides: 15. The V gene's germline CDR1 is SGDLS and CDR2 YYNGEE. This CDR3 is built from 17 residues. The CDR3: CASSVEPPGTGAKGAFF. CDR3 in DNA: TGTGCCAGCAGCGTAGAACCACCCGGGACAGGGGCAAAAGGAGCTTTCTTT.

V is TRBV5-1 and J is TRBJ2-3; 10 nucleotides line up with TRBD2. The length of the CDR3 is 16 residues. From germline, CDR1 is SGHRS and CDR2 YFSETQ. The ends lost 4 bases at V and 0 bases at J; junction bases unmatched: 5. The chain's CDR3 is CASSPGTSASTDTQYF. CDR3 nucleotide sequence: TGCGCCAGCAGCCCTGGGACTAGCGCTAGCACAGATACGCAGTATTTT.

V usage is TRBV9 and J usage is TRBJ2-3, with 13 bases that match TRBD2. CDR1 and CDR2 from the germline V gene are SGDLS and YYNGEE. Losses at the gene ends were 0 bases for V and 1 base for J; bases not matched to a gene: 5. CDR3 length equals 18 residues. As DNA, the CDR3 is TGTGCCAGCAGCGTAGGTACTAGCGGGAGGGCCGGCACAGATACGCAGTATTTT. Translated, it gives CASSVGTSGRAGTDTQYF.

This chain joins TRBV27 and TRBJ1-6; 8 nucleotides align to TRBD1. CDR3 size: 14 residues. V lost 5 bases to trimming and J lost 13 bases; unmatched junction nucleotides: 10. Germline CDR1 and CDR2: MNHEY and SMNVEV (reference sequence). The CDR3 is CASSAMDRANPLHF. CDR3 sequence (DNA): TGTGCCAGCAGTGCCATGGACAGGGCCAATCCCCTCCACTTT.

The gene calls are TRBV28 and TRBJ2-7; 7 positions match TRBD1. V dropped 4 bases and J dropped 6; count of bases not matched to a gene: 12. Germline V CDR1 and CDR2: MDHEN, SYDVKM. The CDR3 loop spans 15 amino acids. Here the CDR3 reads CASSSPWTGYSEQYF. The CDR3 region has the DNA TGTGCCAGCAGTTCACCCTGGACAGGCTATTCCGAGCAGTACTTC.

The CDR3 region is CASSLAFLAGSYNEQFF. As DNA, the CDR3 is TGTGCCAGCAGCTTAGCATTTTTAGCGGGATCCTACAATGAGCAGTTCTTC. The chain recombines TRBV7-6 with TRBJ2-1; 8 positions agree with TRBD2. The CDR3 consists of 17 residues. CDR1 is SGHVS and CDR2 is FNYEAQ in the germline V gene. V lost 0 bases to trimming and J lost 1 base; unmatched junction nucleotides: 5.

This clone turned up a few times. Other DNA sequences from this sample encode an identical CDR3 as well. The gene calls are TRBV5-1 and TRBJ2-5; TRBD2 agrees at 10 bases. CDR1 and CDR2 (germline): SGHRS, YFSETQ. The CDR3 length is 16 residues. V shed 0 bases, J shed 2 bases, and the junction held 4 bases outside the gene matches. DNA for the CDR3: TGCGCCAGCAGCTTGGGACTAGCGGGTCGTCAAGAGACCCAGTACTTC. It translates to CASSLGLAGRQETQYF.

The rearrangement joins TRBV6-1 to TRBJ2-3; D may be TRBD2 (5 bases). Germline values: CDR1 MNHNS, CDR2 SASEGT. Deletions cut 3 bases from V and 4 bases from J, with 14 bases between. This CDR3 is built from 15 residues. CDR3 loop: CASSDPSGSADTQYF. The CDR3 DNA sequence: TGTGCCAGCAGTGATCCGTCGGGGTCCGCAGATACGCAGTATTTT.

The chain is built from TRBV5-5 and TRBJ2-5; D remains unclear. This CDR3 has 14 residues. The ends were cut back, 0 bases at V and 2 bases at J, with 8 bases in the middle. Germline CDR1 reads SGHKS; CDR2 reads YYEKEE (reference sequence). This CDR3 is CASSLERFQETQYF. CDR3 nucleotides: TGTGCCAGCAGCTTGGAGAGATTTCAAGAGACCCAGTACTTC.

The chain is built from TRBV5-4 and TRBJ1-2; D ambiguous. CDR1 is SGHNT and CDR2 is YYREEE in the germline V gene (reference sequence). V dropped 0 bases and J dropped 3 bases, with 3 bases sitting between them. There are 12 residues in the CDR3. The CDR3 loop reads CASSLADYGYTF. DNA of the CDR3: TGTGCCAGCAGCTTGGCGGACTATGGCTACACCTTC.

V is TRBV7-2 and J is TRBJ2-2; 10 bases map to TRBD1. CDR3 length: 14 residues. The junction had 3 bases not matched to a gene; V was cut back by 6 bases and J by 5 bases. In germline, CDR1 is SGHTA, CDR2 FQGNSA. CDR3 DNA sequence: TGTGCCAGCAGACGGGACAGGGGAACCGGGGAGCTGTTTTTT. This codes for CASRRDRGTGELFF. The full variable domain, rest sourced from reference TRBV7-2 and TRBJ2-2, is GAGVSQSPSNKVTEKGKDVELRCDPISGHTALYWYRQSLGQGLEFLIYFQGNSAPDKSGLPSDRFSAERTGGSVSTLTIQRTQQEDSAVYLCASRRDRGTGELFFGEGSRLTVL.

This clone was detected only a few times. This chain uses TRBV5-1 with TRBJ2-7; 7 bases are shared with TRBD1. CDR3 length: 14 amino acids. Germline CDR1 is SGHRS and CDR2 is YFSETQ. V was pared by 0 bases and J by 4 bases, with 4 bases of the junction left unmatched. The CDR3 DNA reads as TGCGCCAGCAGCTTGGTGGGACAGACATACGAGCAGTACTTC. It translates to CASSLVGQTYEQYF.

The CDR3 bases are TGTGCCAGCAGTCAAGGCAGGGTGAGCGAGCAGTACTTC. Residues: CASSQGRVSEQYF. J is TRBJ2-7 and V is TRBV27, with D tentatively TRBD1 (5 bases). CDR1 is MNHEY, CDR2 SMNVEV, per germline (reference sequence). Trimming removed 5 bases at V and 6 bases at J, with 14 bases between. The CDR3 runs 13 residues.

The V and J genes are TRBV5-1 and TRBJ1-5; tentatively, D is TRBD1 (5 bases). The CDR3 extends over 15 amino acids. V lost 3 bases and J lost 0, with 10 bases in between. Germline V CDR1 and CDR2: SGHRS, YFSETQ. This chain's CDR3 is CASSWEGNSNQPQHF. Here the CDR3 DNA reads TGCGCCAGCAGCTGGGAGGGGAATAGCAATCAGCCCCAGCATTTT.

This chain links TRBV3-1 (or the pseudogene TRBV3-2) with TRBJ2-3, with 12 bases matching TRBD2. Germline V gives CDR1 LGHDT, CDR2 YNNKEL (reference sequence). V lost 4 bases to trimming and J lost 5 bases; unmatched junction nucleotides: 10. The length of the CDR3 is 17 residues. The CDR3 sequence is CASSPEWTSGNKDTQYF. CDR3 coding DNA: TGTGCCAGCAGCCCTGAATGGACTAGCGGGAATAAAGATACGCAGTATTTT.

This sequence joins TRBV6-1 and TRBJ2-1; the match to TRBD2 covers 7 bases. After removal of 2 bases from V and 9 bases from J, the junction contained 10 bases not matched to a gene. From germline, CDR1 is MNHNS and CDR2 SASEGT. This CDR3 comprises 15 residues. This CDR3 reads CASSERAGRLGEQFF. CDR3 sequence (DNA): TGTGCCAGCAGTGAAAGAGCGGGACGCCTCGGTGAGCAGTTCTTC.

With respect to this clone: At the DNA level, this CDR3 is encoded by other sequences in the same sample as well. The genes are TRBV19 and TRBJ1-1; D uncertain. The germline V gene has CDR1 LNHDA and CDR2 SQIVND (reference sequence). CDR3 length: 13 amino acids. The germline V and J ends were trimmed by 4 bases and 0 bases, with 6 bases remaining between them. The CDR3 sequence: CASSSSVNTEAFF. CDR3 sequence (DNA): TGTGCCAGTAGTAGTTCAGTGAACACTGAAGCTTTCTTT.

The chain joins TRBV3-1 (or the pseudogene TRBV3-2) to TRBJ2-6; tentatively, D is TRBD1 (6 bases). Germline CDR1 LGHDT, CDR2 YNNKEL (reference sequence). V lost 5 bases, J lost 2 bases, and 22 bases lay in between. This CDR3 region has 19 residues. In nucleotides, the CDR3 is TGTGCCAGCAGCGCCCTACGGGACACCTCGCGCGCTGGGGCCAACGTCCTGACTTTC. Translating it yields CASSALRDTSRAGANVLTF.

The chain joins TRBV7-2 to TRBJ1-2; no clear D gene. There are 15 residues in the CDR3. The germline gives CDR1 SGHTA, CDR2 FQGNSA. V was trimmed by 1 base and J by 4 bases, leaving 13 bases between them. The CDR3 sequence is CASSLGRREGYGYTF. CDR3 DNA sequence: TGTGCCAGCAGCTTAGGGAGGAGAGAGGGCTATGGCTACACCTTC.

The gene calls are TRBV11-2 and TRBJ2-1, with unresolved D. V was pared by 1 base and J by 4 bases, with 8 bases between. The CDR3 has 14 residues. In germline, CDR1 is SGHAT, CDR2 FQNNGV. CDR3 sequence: CASSLADTYNEQFF. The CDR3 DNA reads TGTGCCAGCAGCTTAGCTGACACATACAATGAGCAGTTCTTC.

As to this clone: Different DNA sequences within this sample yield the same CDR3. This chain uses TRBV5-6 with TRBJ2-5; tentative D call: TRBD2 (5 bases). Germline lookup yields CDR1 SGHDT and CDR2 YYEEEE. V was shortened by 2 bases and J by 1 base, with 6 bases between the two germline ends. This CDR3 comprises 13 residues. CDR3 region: CASSFRGQETQYF. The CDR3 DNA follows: TGTGCCAGCAGCTTCCGGGGCCAAGAGACCCAGTACTTC.

CDR3 sequence reads: CASSYSTSRQGGYEQYF. The DNA of the CDR3 is TGTGCCAGCAGTTACTCGACGTCCCGGCAGGGGGGCTACGAGCAGTACTTC. The rearrangement joins TRBV6-2 or TRBV6-3 to TRBJ2-7, with D possibly being TRBD1 (7 bases). CDR1 is MNHEY, CDR2 SVGEGT, per germline. The CDR3 is 17 amino acids. Trimming took 0 bases from V and 3 from J, leaving 18 bases between them.

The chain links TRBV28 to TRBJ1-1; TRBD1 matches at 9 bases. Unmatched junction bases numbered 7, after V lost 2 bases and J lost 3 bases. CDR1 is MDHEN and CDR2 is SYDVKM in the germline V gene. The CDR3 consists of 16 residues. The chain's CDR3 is CASSLVTGGWYTEAFF. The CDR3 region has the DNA TGTGCCAGCAGTTTAGTGACAGGGGGTTGGTACACTGAAGCTTTCTTT.

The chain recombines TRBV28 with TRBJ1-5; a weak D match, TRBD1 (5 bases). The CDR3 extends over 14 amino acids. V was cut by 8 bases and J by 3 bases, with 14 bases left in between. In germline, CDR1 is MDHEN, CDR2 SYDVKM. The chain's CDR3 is CASWGGRDNQPQHF. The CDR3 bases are TGTGCCAGCTGGGGGGGAAGAGACAATCAGCCCCAGCATTTT.

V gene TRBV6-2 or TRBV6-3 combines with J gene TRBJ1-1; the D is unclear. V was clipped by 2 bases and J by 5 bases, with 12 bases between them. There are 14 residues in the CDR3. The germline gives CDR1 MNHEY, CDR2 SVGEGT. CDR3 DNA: TGTGCCAGCAGTTACCAGATCACGGGGACTGAAGCTTTCTTT. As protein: CASSYQITGTEAFF.

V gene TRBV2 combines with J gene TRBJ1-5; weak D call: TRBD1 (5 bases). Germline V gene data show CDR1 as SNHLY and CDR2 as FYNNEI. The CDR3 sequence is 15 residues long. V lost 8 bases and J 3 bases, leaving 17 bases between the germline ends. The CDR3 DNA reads TGTGCCAGCGTGAAGGGTGAAGGGGCCAATCAGCCCCAGCATTTT. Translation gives CASVKGEGANQPQHF.

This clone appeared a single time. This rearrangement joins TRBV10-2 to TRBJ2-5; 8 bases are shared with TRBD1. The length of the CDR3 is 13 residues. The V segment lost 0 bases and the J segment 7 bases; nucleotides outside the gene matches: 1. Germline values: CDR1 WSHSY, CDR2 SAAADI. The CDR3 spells CASSESQGGTQYF. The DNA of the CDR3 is TGCGCCAGCAGTGAGTCACAGGGGGGGACCCAGTACTTC.